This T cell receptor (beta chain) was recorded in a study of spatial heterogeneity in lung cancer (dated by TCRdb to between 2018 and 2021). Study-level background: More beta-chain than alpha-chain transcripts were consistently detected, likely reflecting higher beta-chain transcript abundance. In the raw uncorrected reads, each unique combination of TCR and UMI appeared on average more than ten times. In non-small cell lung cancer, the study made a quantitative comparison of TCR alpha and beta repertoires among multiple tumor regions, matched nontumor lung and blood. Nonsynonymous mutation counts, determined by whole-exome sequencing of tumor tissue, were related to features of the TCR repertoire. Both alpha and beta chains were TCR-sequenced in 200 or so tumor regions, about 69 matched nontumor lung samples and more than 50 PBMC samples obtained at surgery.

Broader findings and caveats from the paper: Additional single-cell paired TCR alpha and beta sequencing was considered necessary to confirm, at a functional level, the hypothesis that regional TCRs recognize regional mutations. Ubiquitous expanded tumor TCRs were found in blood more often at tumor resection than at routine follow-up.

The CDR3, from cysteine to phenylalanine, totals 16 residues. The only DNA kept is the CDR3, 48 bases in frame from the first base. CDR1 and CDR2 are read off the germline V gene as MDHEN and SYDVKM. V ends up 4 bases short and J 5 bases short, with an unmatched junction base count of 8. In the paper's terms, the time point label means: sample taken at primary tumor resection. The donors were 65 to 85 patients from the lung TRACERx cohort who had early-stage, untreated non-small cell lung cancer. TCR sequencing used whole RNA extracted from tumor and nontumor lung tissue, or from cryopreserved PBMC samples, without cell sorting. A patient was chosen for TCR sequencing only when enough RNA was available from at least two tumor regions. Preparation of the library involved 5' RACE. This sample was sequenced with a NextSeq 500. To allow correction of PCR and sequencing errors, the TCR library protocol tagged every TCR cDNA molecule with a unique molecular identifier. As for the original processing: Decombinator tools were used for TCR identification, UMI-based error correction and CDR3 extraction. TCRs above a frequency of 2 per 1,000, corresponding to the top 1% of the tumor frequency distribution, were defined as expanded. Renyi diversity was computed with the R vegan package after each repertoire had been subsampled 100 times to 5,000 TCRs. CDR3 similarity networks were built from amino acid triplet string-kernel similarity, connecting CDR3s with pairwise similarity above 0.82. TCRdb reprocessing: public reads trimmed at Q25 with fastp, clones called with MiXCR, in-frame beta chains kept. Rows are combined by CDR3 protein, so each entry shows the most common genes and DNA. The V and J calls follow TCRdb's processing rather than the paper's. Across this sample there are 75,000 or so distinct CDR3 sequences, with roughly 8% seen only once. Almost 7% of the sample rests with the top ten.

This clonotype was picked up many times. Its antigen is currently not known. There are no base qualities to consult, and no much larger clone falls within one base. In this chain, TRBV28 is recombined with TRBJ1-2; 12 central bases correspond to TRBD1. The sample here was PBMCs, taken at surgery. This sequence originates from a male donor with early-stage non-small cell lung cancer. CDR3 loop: CASSSSGTGGLYGYTF. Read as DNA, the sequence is TGTGCCAGCAGTTCGTCCGGGACAGGGGGCTTATATGGCTACACCTTC.